In this sample, the clone carrying this T cell receptor beta chain turned up a few times. As yet, its antigen is unknown. The sample is drawn from a study of T-cell memory formation after mild COVID-19. In the study overall: Among the donors, TCR clusters were largely specific to each donor. The study's findings and limits: Clones contracting across day 15 to 85 had a balanced CD4/CD8 profile; later expanding clones leaned CD4+.

With 5 bases removed from V and 5 bases from J, the gap between germline ends came to 22 bases. CDR3 length: 16 amino acids. Per the germline V gene, CDR1 is LNHNV and CDR2 is YYDKDF (reference sequence). 5'RACE with constant-segment primers built TCRalpha and TCRbeta cDNA libraries with UMIs. TCRdb re-called the 5' RACE reads through MiXCR, storing one row per CDR3 protein. Among 550,000 to 700,000 distinct CDR3 sequences listed, 15% to 20% were seen once. J is TRBJ2-7 and V is TRBV15; no clear D gene. This TCR was recovered from an adult woman who had mild COVID-19 (a few samples of this study predate the infection). Cell type and time point are not known. The sequencing input was PBMCs or a T cell subset sorted from them (not recorded which). The CDR3 reads CATSLLLEVPEDEQYF. The DNA of the CDR3 is TGTGCCACCAGCCTCCTCCTAGAGGTTCCAGAGGACGAGCAGTACTTC.